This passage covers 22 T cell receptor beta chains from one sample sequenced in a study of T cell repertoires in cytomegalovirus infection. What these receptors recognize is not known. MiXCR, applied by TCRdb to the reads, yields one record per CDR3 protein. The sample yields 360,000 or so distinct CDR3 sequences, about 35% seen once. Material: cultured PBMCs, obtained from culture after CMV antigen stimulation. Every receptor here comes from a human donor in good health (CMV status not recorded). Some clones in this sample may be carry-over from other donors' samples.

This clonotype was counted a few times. The CDR3 region has the DNA TGCGCCAGCAGCCCCCGAACGGCCCAAGAGACCCAGTACTTC. This codes for CASSPRTAQETQYF. V and J are TRBV4-1 and TRBJ2-5; no reliable D call. V was pared by 4 bases and J by 1 base, with 10 bases between. CDR3 length: 14 amino acids. CDR1 and CDR2 (germline): MGHRA, YSYEKL.

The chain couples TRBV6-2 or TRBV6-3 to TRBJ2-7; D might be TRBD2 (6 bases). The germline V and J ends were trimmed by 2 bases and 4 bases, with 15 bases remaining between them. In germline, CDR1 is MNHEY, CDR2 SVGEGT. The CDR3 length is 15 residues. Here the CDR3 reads CASSYPAGMGYEQYF. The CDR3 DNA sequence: TGTGCCAGCAGTTACCCCGCGGGGATGGGGTACGAGCAGTACTTC.

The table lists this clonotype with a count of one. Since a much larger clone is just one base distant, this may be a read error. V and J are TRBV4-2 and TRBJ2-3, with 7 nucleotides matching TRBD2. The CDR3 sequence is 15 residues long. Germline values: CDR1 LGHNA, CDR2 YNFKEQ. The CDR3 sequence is CGSSQDGLGEDTQYF. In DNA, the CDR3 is TGTGGCAGCAGCCAAGACGGACTAGGGGAAGATACGCAGTATTTT.

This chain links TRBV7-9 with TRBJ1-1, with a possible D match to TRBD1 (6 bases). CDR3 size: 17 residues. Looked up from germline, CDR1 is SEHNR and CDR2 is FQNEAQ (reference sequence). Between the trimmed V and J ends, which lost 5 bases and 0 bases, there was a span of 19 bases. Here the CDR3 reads CASSQGQGLPMNTEAFF. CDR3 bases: TGTGCCAGCAGCCAGGGGCAGGGTTTACCCATGAACACTGAAGCTTTCTTT.

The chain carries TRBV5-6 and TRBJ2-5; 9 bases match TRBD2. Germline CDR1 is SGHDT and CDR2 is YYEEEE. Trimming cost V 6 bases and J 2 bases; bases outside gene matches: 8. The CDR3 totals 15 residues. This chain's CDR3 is CASTHRGLAQETQYF. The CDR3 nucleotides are TGTGCCAGCACCCATCGGGGACTAGCTCAAGAGACCCAGTACTTC.

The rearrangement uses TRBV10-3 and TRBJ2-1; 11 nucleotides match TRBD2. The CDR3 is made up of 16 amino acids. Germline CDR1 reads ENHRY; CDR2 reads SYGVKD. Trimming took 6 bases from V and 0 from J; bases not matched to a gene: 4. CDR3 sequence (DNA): TGTGCCATCAGCCGAGGGACTAGCGGCTCCTACAATGAGCAGTTCTTC. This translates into CAISRGTSGSYNEQFF.

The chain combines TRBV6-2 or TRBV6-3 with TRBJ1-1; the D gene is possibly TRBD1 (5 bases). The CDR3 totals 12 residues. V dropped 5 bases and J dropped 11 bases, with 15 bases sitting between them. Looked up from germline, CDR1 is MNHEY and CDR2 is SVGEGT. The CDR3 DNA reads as TGTGCCAGCAGTGCTACACTCCCAGGGGCTTTCTTT. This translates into CASSATLPGAFF.

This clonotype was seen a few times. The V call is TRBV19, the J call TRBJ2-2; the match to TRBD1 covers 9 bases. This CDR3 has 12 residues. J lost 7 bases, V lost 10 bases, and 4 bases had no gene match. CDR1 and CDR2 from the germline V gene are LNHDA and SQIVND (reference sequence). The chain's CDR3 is CATQGANGELFF. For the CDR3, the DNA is TGTGCCACACAGGGGGCGAACGGGGAGCTGTTTTTT.

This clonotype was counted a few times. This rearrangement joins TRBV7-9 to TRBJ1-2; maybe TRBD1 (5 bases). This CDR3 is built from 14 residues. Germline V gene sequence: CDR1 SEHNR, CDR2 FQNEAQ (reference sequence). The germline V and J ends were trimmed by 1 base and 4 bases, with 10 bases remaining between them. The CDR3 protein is CASSLGQGSYGYTF. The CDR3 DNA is TGTGCCAGCAGCTTAGGGCAGGGAAGCTATGGCTACACCTTC. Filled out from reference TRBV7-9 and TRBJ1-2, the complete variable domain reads DTGVSQNPRHKITKRGQNVTFRCDPISEHNRLYWYRQTLGQGPEFLTYFQNEAQLEKSRLLSDRFSAERPKGSFSTLEIQRTEQGDSAMYLCASSLGQGSYGYTFGSGTRLTVV.

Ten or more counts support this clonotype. CDR3 in DNA: TGTGCCAGCAGCCCAGAGGGGACTAGAACAGATACGCAGTATTTT. Its protein product is CASSPEGTRTDTQYF. The chain uses TRBV7-8 and TRBJ2-3, with 8 positions matching TRBD2. This CDR3 has 15 amino acids. In germline, CDR1 is SGHVS, CDR2 FQNEAQ. With 5 bases clipped from V and 3 bases from J, the junction kept 7 bases outside the gene matches.

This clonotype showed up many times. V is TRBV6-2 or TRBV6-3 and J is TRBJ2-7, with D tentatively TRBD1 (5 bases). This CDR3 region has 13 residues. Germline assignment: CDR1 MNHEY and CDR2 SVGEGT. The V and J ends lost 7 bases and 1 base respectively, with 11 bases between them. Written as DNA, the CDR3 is TGTGCCAGCAAGTTGACAGCTTCCTACGAGCAGTACTTC. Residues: CASKLTASYEQYF.

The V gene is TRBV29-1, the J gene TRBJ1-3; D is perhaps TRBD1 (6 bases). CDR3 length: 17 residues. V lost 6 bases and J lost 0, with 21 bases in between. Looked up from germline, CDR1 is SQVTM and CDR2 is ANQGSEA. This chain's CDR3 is CSVSGTFIPGSGNTIYF. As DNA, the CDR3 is TGCAGCGTGTCCGGGACATTTATTCCTGGCTCTGGAAACACCATATATTTT.

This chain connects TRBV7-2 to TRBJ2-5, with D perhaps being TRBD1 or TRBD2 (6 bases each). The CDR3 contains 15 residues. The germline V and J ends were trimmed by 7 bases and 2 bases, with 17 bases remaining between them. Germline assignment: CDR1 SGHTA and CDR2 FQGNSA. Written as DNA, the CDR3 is TGTGCCAGCACCGGACTACAGGGCCGTCAAGAGACCCAGTACTTC. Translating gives CASTGLQGRQETQYF.

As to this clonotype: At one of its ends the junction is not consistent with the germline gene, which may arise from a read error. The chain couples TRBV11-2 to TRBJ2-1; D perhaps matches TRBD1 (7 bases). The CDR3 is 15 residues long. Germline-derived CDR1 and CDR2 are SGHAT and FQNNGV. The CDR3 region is CAGRPLRGEANEQFF. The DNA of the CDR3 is TGTGCCGGCAGACCCCTCAGGGGGGAGGCCAATGAGCAGTTCTTC.

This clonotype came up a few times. The CDR3 loop is CASGPRNTEAFF. The CDR3 DNA reads as TGTGCCAGCGGCCCGCGAAACACTGAAGCTTTCTTT. The chain couples TRBV12-3 or TRBV12-4 to TRBJ1-1, with no clear D. V lost 8 bases and J lost 2, with 9 bases in between. The CDR3 has 12 residues.

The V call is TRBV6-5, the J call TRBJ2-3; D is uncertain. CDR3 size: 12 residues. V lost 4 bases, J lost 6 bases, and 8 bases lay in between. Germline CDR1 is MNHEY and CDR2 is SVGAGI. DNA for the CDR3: TGTGCCAGCAGTTCGAACCGGGATACGCAGTATTTT. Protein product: CASSSNRDTQYF.

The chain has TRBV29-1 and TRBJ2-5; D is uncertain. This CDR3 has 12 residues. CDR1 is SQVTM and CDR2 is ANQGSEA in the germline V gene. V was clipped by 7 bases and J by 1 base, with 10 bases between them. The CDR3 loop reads CSAYSFQETQYF. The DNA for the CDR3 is TGCAGCGCCTACAGTTTCCAAGAGACCCAGTACTTC.

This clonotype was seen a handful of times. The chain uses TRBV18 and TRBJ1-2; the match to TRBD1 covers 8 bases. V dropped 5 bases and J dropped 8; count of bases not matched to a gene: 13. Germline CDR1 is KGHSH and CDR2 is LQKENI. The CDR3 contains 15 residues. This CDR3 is CASSTGTGGRNGYTF. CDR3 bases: TGTGCCAGCTCAACCGGGACAGGTGGACGTAACGGCTACACCTTC.

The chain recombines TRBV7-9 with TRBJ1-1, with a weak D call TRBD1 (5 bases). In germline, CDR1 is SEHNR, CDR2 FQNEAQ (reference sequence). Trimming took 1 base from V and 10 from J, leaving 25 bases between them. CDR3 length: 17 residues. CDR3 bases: TGTGCCAGCAGCTTAGGATTGGGGTCTGGTAGGGGTATTGGAGCTTTCTTT. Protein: CASSLGLGSGRGIGAFF.

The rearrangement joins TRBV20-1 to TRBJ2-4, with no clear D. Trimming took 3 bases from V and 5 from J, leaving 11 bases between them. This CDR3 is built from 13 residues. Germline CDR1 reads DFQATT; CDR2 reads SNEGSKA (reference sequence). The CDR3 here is CSASAEPENIQYF. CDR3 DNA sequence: TGCAGTGCTAGTGCGGAGCCTGAAAACATTCAGTACTTC.

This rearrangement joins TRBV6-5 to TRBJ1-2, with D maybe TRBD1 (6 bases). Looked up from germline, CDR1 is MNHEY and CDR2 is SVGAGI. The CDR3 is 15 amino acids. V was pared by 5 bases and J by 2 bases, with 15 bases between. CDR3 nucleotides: TGTGCCAGCAGTCCCGGGGGGCTACGGAACTATGGCTACACCTTC. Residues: CASSPGGLRNYGYTF.

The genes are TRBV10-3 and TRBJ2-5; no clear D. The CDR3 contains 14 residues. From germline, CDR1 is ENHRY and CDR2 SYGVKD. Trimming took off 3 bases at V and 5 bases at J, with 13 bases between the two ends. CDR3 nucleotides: TGTGCCATCAGTGAATCGATTGCCTCGGAGACCCAGTACTTC. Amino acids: CAISESIASETQYF.